This TCR beta chain emerged from a study of shared clonotypes between healthy human individuals. Study-wide context: Every donor yielded three CD4 naive, three CD4 memory, two CD8 naive and one CD8 memory plate.

As concerns this clone: Its antigen is currently unknown.

Per the study methods: ImmunoSEQ output lacked quality scores and full-length reads, limiting matched filtering. The protocol was immunoSEQ multiplex PCR, while the TCRdb copy is restricted to in-frame clones and leaves out a portion. Clone size and the V and J calls come from that table; the DNA yielded D and trimming. This table has around 2,000,000 clones, roughly 95% appearing once. The naive CD8 population came from CD45RO-negative cells selected for CCR7, without terminally differentiated effector memory CD45RA+ cells. Overall study results and limits: Sampling was confined to blood; repertoires within tissues likely differ. Deeper or shallower sequencing was expected to change how clonotypes are shared among donors.

The CDR3 has 17 amino acids. CDR1 is SEHNR, CDR2 FQNEAQ, per germline (reference sequence). V lost 5 bases and J lost 0; bases outside the gene matches: 6. Material: naive CD8+ T cells sorted from blood. The sequence derives from a young man in good health. The chain joins TRBV7-9 to TRBJ2-6, with 8 bases lining up with TRBD2. The DNA for the CDR3 is TGTGCCAGCAGCCCCGGGGGGGAGGGCTCTGGGGCCAACGTCCTGACTTTC. Translated, it gives CASSPGGEGSGANVLTF. The whole variable domain, filled in from reference TRBV7-9 and TRBJ2-6, reads DTGVSQNPRHKITKRGQNVTFRCDPISEHNRLYWYRQTLGQGPEFLTYFQNEAQLEKSRLLSDRFSAERPKGSFSTLEIQRTEQGDSAMYLCASSPGGEGSGANVLTFGAGSRLTVL.